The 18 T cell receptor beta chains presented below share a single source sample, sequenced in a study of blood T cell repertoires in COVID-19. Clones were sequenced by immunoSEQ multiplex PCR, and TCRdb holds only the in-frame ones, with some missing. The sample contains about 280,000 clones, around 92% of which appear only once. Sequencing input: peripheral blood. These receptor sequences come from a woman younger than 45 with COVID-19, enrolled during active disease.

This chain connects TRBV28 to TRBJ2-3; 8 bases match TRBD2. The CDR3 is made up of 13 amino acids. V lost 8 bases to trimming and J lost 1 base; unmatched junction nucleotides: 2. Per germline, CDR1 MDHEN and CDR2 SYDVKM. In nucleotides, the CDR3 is TGTGCCAGCCGGGGGGGAGGCACAGATACGCAGTATTTT. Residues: CASRGGGTDTQYF.

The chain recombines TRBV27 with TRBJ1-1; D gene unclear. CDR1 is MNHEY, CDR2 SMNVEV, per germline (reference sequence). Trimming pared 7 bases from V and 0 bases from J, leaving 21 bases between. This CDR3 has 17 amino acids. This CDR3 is CASKVSRSRKMNTEAFF. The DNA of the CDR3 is TGTGCCAGCAAGGTTAGTCGGTCCAGGAAGATGAACACTGAAGCTTTCTTT.

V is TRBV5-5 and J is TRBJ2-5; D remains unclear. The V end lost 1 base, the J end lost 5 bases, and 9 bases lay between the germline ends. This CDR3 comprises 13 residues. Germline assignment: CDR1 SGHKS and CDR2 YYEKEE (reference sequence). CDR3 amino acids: CASSLQTRETQYF. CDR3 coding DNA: TGTGCCAGCAGCTTGCAGACGCGGGAGACCCAGTACTTC.

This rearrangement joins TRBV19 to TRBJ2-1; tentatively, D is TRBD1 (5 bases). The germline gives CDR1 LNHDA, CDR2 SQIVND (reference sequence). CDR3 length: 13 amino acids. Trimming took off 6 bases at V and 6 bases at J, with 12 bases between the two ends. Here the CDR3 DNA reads TGTGCCAGTAGGATGCAGGGTGTCAATGAGCAGTTCTTC. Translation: CASRMQGVNEQFF.

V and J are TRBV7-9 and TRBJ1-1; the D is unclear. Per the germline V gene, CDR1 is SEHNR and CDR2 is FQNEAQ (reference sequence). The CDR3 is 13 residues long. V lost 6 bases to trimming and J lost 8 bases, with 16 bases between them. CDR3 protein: CASRAMEDVEAFF. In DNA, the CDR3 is TGTGCCAGCAGGGCGATGGAGGACGTCGAAGCTTTCTTT.

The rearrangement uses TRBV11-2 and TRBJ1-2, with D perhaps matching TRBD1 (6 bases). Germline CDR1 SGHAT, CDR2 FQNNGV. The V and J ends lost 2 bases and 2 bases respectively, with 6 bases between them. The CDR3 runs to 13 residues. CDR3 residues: CASSLQGNYGYTF. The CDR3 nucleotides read TGTGCCAGCAGCTTACAGGGGAACTATGGCTACACCTTC. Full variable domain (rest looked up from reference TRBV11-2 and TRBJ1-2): EAGVAQSPRYKIIEKRQSVAFWCNPISGHATLYWYQQILGQGPKLLIQFQNNGVVDDSQLPKDRFSAERLKGVDSTLKIQPAKLEDSAVYLCASSLQGNYGYTFGSGTRLTVV.

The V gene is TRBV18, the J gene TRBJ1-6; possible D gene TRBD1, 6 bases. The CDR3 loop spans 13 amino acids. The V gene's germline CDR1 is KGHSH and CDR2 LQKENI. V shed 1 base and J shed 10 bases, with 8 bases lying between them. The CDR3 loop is CASSPQGDSPLHF. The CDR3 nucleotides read TGTGCCAGCTCACCACAGGGGGACTCACCCCTCCACTTT.

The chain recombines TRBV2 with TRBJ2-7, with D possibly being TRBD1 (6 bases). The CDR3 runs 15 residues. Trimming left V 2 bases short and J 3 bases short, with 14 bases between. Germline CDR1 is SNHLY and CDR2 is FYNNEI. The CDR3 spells CASSEIAGADYEQYF. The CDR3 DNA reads TGTGCCAGCAGTGAAATCGCAGGGGCCGACTACGAGCAGTACTTC.

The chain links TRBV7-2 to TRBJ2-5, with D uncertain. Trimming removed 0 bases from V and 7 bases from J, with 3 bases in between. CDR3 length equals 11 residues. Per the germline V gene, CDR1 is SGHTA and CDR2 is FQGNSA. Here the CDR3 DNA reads TGTGCCAGCAGCTTAGCCGGGACCCAGTACTTC. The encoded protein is CASSLAGTQYF. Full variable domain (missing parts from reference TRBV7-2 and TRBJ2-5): GAGVSQSPSNKVTEKGKDVELRCDPISGHTALYWYRQSLGQGLEFLIYFQGNSAPDKSGLPSDRFSAERTGGSVSTLTIQRTQQEDSAVYLCASSLAGTQYFGPGTRLLVL.

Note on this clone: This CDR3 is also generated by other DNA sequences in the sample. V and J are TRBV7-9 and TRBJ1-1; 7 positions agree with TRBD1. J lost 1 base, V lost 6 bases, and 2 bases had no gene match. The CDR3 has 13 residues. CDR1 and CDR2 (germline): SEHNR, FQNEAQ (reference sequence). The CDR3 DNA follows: TGTGCCAGCAGTTGGGACAGGAACACTGAAGCTTTCTTT. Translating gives CASSWDRNTEAFF. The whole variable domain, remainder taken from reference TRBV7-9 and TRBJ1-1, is DTGVSQNPRHKITKRGQNVTFRCDPISEHNRLYWYRQTLGQGPEFLTYFQNEAQLEKSRLLSDRFSAERPKGSFSTLEIQRTEQGDSAMYLCASSWDRNTEAFFGQGTRLTVV.

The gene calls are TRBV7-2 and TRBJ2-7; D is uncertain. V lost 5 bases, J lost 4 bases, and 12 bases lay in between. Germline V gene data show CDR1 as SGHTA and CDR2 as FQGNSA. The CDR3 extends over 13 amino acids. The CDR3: CASSGGGQYEQYF. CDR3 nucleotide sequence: TGTGCCAGCAGCGGCGGCGGTCAGTACGAGCAGTACTTC.

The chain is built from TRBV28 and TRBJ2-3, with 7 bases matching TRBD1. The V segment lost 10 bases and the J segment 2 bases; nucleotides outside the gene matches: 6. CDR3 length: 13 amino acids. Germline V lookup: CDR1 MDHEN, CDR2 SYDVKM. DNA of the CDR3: TGTGCCAACCAGGACAGGAACACAGATACGCAGTATTTT. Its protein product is CANQDRNTDTQYF.

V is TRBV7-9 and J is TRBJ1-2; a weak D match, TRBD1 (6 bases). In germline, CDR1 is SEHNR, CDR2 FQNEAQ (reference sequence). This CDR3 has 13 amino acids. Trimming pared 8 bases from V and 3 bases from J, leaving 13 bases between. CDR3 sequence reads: CASYRDEDYGYTF. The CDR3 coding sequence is TGTGCCAGCTACAGGGATGAAGACTATGGCTACACCTTC. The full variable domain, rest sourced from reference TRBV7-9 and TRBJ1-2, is DTGVSQNPRHKITKRGQNVTFRCDPISEHNRLYWYRQTLGQGPEFLTYFQNEAQLEKSRLLSDRFSAERPKGSFSTLEIQRTEQGDSAMYLCASYRDEDYGYTFGSGTRLTVV.

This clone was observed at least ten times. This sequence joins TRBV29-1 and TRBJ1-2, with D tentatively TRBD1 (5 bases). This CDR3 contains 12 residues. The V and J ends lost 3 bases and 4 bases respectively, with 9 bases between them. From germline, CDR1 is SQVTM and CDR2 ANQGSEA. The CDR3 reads CSVEGLPYGYTF. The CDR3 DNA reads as TGCAGCGTTGAGGGGCTCCCCTATGGCTACACCTTC.

The CDR3 loop reads CASSPVSGETQYF. The CDR3 DNA reads as TGTGCCAGCTCACCAGTTTCGGGGGAGACCCAGTACTTC. This chain connects TRBV18 to TRBJ2-5; maybe TRBD2 (5 bases). V gave up 2 bases and J gave up 5 bases, with 9 bases separating them. CDR1 and CDR2 (germline): KGHSH, LQKENI. This CDR3 contains 13 residues.

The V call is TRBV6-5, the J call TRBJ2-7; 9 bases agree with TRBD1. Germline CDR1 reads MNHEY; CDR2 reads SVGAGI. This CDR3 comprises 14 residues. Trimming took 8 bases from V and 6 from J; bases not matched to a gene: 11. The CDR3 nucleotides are TGTGCCAGCCTCCCGACAGGGGGTTATACCGAGCAGTACTTC. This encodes CASLPTGGYTEQYF.

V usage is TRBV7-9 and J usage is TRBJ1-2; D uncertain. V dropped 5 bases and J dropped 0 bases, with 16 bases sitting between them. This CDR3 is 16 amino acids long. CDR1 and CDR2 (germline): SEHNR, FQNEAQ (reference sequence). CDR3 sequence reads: CASSLQKRTANYGYTF. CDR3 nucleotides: TGTGCCAGCAGCCTACAGAAACGCACGGCTAACTATGGCTACACCTTC.

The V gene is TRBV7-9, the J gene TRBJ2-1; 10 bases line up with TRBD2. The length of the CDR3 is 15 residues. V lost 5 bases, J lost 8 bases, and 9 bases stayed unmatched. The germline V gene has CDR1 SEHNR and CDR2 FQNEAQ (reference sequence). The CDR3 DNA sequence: TGTGCCAGCAGCCGAACTAGCGGGGATGCTGATGAGCAGTTCTTC. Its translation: CASSRTSGDADEQFF. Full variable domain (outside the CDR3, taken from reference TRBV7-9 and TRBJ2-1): DTGVSQNPRHKITKRGQNVTFRCDPISEHNRLYWYRQTLGQGPEFLTYFQNEAQLEKSRLLSDRFSAERPKGSFSTLEIQRTEQGDSAMYLCASSRTSGDADEQFFGPGTRLTVL.